Listed below are T cell receptor beta chains from one sample, sequenced in a study of T cells in Graves' hyperthyroidism and ophthalmopathy. TCRdb reanalysed the multiplex PCR reads using MiXCR and keeps one entry per CDR3 protein. Of around 600,000 distinct CDR3 sequences listed, more than 12% are singletons. The specimen sequenced was blood. The receptors shown here come from a woman between 50 and 59 years old with Graves' ophthalmopathy. The CDR3 runs from the conserved cysteine through the conserved F or W.

CDR3aa	v_gene	j_gene
CAISGQGLRGEQYF	TRBV10-3	TRBJ2-7
CSAADSGRDNEQFF	TRBV29-1	TRBJ2-1
CASSLAGWFDGEQYF	TRBV11-1	TRBJ2-7
CASSLLTTGANTGELFF	TRBV5-5	TRBJ2-2
CAIKWGEPGELFF	TRBV10-3	TRBJ2-2
CAWRQGPFYNEQFF	TRBV30	TRBJ2-1
CASSLAGGGFAYNEQFF	TRBV27	TRBJ2-1
CASSVSWGTGELFF	TRBV5-6	TRBJ2-2
CSARLLEGQGLSGANVLTF	TRBV20-1	TRBJ2-6
CATSDLGAQGANTEELFF	TRBV24-1	TRBJ2-2
CASSQGQTNYGYTF	TRBV3-1	TRBJ1-2
CASSGRQGGATEAFF	TRBV11-2	TRBJ1-1
CASSIFGLAGYNEQFF	TRBV19	TRBJ2-1
CASSLQGVAPTHSHNEQFF	TRBV7-9	TRBJ2-1
CASNPLAGVTDTQYF	TRBV7-2	TRBJ2-3
CSAHTPADTDTQYF	TRBV20-1	TRBJ2-3
CAISGGLTQPQHF	TRBV10-3	TRBJ1-5
CASSLEVVGEKLFF	TRBV12-3/TRBV12-4	TRBJ1-4
CASSATTRASDTQYF	TRBV5-1	TRBJ2-3
CSARDRRIGNTGELFF	TRBV20-1	TRBJ2-2
CASSVDPSTGELFF	TRBV9	TRBJ2-2
CASSLDINYGYTF	TRBV7-9	TRBJ1-2
CASSQVDLGLGKNIQYF	TRBV3-1	TRBJ2-4
CASSFHSTQYF	TRBV28	TRBJ2-3
CASSPRQGESYGYTF	TRBV27	TRBJ1-2
CASSLGPLTPYNEQFF	TRBV11-2	TRBJ2-1
CASSVAPGTGELFF	TRBV9	TRBJ2-2